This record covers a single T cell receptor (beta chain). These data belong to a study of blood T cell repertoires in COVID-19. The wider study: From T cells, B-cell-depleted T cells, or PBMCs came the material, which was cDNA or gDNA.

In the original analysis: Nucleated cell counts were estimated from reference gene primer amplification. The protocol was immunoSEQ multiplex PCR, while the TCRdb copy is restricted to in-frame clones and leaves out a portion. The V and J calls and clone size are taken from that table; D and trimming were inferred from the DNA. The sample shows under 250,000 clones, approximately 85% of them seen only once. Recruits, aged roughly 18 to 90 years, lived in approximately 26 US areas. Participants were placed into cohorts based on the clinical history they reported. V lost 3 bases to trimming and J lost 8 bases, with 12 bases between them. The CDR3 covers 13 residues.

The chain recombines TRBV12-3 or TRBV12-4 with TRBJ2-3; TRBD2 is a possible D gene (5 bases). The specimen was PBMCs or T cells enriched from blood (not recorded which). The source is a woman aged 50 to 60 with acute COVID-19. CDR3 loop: CASSFTPGSTQYF. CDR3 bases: TGTGCCAGCAGTTTCACTCCGGGGAGTACGCAGTATTTT.